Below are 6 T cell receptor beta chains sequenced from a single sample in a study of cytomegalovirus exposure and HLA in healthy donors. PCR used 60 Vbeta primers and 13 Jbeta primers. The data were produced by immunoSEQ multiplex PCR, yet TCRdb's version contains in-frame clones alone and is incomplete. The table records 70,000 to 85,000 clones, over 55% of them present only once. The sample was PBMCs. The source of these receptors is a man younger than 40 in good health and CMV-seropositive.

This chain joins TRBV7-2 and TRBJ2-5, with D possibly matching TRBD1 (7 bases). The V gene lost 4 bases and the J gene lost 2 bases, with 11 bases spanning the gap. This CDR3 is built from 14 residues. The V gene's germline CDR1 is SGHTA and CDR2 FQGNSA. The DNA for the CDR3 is TGTGCCAGCAGCTCTCAGGGGGGACAAGAGACCCAGTACTTC. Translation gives CASSSQGGQETQYF.

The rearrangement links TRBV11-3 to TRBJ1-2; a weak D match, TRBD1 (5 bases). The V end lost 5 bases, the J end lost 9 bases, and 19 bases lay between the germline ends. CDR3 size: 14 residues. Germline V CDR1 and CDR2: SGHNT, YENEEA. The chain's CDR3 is CASSNQGLGQSYTF. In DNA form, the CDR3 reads TGTGCCAGCAGCAATCAGGGTCTCGGTCAAAGCTACACCTTC.

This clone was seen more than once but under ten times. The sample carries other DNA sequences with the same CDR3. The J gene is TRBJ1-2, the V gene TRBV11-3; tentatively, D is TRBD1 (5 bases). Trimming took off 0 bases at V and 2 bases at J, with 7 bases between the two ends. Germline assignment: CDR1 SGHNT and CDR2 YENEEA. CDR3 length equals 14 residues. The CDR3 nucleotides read TGTGCCAGCAGCTTAGAAACAGGCAACTATGGCTACACCTTC. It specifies CASSLETGNYGYTF.

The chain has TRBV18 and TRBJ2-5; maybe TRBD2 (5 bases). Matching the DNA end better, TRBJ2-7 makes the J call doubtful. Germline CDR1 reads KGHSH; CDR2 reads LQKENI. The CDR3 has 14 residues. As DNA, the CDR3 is TGTGCCAGCTCACCAGGGTTGACTACCGACGAGCAGTACTTC. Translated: CASSPGLTTDEQYF.

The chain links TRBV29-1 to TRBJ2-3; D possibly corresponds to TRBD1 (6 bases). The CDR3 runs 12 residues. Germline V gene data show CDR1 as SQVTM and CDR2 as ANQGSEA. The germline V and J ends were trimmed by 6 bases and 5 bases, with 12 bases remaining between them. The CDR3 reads CSVGAVEDTQYF. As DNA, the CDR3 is TGCAGCGTGGGGGCCGTCGAAGATACGCAGTATTTT.

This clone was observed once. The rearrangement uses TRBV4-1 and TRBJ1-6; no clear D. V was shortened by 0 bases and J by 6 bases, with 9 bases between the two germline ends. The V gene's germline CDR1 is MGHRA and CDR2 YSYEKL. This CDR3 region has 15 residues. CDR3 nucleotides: TGCGCCAGCAGCCAAGATCTCGGTCGTAATTCACCCCTCCACTTT. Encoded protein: CASSQDLGRNSPLHF.